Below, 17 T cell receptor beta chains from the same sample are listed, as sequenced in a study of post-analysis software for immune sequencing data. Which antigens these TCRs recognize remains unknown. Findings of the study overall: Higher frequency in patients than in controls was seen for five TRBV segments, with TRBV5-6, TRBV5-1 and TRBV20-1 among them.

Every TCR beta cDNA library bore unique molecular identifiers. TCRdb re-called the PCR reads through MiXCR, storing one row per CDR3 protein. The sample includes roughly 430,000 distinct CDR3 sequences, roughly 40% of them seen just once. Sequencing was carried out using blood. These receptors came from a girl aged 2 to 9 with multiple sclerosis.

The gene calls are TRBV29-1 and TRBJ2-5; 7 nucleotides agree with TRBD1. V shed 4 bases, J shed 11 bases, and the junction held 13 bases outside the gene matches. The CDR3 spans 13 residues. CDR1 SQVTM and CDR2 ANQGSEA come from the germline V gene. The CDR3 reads CSVVVQGVYGQYF. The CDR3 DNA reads TGCAGCGTTGTTGTGCAGGGGGTCTACGGGCAGTACTTC.

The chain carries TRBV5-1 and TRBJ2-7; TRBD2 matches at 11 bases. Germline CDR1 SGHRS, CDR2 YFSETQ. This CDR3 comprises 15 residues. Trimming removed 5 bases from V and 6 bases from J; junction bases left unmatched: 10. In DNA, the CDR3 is TGCGCCAGCAGGTCCCAACTAGCGGGAGCAAGCGAGCAGTACTTC. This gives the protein CASRSQLAGASEQYF.

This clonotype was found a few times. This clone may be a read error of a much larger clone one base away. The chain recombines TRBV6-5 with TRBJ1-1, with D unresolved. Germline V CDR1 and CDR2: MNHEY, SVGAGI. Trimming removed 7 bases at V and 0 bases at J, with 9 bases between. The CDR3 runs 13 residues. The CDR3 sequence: CASMSSLNTEAFF. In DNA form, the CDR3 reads TGTGCCAGCATGTCCTCCTTGAACACTGAAGCTTTCTTT.

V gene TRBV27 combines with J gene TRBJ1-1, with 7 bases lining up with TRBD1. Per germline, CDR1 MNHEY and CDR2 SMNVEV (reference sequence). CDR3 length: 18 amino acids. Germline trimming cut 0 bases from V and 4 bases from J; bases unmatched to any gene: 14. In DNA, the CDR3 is TGTGCCAGCAGTTTATCGCCCCCCATCAGGGGGGCAGTCACTGAAGCTTTCTTT. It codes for CASSLSPPIRGAVTEAFF.

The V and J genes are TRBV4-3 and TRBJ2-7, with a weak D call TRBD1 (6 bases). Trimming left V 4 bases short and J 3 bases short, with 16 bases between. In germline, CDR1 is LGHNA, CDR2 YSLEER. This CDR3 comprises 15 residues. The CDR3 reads CASSRGMDSHYEQYF. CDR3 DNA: TGCGCCAGCAGCCGAGGCATGGACAGCCACTACGAGCAGTACTTC.

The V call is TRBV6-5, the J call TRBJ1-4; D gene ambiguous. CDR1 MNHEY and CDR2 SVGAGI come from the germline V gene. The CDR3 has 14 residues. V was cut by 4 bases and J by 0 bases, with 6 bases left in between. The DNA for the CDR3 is TGTGCCAGCAGTTGGACTTCAACTAATGAAAAACTGTTTTTT. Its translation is CASSWTSTNEKLFF.

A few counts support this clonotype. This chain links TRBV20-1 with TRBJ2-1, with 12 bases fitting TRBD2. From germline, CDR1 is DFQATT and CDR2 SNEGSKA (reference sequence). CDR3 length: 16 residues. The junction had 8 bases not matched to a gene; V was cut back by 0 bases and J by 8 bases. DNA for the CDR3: TGCAGTGCTAGAGATAGGACTAGCGGGGCGTTCTATGAGCAGTTCTTC. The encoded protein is CSARDRTSGAFYEQFF.

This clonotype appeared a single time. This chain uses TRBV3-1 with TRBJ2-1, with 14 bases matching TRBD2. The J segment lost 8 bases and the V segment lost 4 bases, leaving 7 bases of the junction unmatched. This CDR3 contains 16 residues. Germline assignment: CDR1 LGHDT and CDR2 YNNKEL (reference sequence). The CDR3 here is CASSLLTSGGAHEQFF. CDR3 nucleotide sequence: TGTGCCAGCAGCCTACTGACTAGCGGGGGGGCCCATGAGCAGTTCTTC.

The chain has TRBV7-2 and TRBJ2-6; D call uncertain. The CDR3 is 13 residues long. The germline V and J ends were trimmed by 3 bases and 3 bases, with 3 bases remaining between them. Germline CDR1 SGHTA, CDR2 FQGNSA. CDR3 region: CASSFGGANVLTF. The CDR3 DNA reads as TGTGCCAGCAGCTTTGGTGGGGCCAACGTCCTGACTTTC.

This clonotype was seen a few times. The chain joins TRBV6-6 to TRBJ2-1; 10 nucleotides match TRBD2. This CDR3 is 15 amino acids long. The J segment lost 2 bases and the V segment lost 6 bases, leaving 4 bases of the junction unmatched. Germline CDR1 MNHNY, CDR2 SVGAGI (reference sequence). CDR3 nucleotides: TGTGCCAGCAGAAATAGCGGGGGGACCTACAATGAGCAGTTCTTC. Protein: CASRNSGGTYNEQFF.

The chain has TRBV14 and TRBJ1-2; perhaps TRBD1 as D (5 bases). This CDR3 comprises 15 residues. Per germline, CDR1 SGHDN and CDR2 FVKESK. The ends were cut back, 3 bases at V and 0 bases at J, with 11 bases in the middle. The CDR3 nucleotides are TGTGCCAGCAGCCAGGGACGGCAAGCTAACTATGGCTACACCTTC. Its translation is CASSQGRQANYGYTF.

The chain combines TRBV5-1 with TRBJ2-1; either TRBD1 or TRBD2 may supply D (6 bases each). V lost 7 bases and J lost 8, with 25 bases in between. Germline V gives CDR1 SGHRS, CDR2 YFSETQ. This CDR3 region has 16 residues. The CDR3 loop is CASRGPHRSSGDEQFF. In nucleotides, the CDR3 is TGCGCCAGCCGGGGGCCTCACAGGTCCTCCGGGGATGAGCAGTTCTTC.

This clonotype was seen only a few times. The CDR3 coding sequence is TGCAGTGCAAGCTCTAACACAGATACGCAGTATTTT. Protein: CSASSNTDTQYF. The chain couples TRBV20-1 to TRBJ2-3; D gene unclear. CDR1 is DFQATT, CDR2 SNEGSKA, per germline (reference sequence). The CDR3 sequence is 12 residues long. With 6 bases removed from V and 2 bases from J, the gap between germline ends came to 9 bases.

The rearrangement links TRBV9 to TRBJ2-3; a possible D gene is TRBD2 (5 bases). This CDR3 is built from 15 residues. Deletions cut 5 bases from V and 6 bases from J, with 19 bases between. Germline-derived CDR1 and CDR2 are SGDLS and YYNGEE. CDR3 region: CASRAPGSGGDTQYF. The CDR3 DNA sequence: TGTGCCAGCAGAGCCCCGGGGAGTGGTGGCGATACGCAGTATTTT.

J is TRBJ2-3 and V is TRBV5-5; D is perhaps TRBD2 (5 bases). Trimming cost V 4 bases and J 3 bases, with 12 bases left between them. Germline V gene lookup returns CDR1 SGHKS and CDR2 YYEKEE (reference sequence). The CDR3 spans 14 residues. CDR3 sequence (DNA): TGTGCCAGCAGCACCGACTACACGACAGATACGCAGTATTTT. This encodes CASSTDYTTDTQYF.

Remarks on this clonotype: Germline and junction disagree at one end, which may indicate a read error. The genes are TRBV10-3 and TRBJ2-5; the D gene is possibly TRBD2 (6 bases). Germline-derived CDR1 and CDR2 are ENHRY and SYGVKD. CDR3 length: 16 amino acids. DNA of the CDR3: TGTGCCATCAGTGAGACCCTTACTAGCCTACAAGAGACCAAGTACTTC. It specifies CAISETLTSLQETKYF.

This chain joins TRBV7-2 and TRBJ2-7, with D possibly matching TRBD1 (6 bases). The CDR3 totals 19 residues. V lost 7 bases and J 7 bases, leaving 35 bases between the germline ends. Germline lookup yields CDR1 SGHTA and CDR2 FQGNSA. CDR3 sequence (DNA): TGTGCCAGCAATAGATATTCCAGGGGAATAAATCCCCTCGACAATGAGCAGTACTTC. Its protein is CASNRYSRGINPLDNEQYF. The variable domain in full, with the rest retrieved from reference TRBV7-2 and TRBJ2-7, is GAGVSQSPSNKVTEKGKDVELRCDPISGHTALYWYRQSLGQGLEFLIYFQGNSAPDKSGLPSDRFSAERTGGSVSTLTIQRTQQEDSAVYLCASNRYSRGINPLDNEQYFGPGTRLTVT.